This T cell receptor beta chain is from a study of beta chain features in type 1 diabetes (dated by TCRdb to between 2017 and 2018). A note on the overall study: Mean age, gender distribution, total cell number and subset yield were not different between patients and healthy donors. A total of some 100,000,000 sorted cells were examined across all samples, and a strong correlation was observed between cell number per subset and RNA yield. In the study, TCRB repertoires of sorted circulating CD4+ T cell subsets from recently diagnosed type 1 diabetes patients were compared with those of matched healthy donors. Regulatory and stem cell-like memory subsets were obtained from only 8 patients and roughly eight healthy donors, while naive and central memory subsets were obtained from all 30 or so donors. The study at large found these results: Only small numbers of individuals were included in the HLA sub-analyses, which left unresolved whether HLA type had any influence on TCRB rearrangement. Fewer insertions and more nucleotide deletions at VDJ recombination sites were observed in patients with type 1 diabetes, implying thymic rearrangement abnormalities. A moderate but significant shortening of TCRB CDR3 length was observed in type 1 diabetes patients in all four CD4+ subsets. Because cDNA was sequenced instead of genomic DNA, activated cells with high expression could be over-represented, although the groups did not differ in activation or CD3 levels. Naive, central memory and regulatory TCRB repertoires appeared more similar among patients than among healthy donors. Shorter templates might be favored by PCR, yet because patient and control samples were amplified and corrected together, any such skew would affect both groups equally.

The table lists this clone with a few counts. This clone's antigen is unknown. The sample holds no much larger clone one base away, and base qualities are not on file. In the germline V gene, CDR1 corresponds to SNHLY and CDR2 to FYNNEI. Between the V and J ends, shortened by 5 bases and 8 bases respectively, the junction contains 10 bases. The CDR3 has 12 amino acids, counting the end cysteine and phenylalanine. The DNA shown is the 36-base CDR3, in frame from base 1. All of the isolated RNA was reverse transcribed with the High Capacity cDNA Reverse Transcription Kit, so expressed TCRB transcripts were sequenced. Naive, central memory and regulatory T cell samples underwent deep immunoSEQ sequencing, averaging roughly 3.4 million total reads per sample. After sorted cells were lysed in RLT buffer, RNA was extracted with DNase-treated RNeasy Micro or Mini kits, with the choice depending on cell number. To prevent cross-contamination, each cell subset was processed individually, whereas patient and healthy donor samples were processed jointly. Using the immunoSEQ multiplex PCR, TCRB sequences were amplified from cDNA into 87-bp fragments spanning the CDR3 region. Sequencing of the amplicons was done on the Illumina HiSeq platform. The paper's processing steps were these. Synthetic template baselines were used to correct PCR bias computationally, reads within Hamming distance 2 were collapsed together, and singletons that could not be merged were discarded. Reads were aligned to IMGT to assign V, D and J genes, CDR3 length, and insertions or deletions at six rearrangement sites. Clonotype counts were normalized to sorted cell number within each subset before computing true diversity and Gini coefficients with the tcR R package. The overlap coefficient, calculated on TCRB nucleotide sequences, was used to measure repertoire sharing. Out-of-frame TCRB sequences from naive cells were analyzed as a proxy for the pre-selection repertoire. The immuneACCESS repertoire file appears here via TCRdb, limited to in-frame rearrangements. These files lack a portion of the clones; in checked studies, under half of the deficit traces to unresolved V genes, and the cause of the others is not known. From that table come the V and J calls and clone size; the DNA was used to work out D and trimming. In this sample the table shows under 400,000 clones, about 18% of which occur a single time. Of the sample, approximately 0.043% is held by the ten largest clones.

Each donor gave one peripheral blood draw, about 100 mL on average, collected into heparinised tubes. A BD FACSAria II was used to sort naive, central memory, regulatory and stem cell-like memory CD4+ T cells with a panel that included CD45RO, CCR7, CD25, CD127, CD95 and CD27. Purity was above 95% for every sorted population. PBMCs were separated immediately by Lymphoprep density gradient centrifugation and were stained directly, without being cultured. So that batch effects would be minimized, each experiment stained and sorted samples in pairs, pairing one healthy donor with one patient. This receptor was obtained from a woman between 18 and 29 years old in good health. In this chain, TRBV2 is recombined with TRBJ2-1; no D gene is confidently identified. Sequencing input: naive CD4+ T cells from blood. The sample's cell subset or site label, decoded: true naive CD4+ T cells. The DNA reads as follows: TGTGCCAGCAGTTATACGGAGCATGAGCAGTTCTTC. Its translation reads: CASSYTEHEQFF.